This T cell receptor beta chain was documented in a study of blood T cell repertoires in COVID-19. Study-level background: Samples representing acute and convalescent COVID-19 were sourced from the United States, Italy and Spain.

Authors' data handling: Nucleated cell counts were estimated from reference gene primer amplification. TCRdb's copy holds only in-frame clones and misses some; the assay was immunoSEQ multiplex PCR. V and J calls and clone size are as listed in that table; D and trimming were resolved from the DNA. Of 200,000 or so clones in the sample, 65% to 85% were seen once. The germline gives CDR1 LGHDT, CDR2 YNNKEL (reference sequence). The CDR3 totals 17 residues. Trimming took off 0 bases at V and 6 bases at J, with 20 bases between the two ends. Across 24 US areas, participants ranged in age from roughly 18 to 95 years.

This chain joins TRBV3-1 (or the pseudogene TRBV3-2) and TRBJ2-5, with D maybe TRBD2 (5 bases). The origin of this receptor is a woman aged 40 to 49 with acute COVID-19. The sample taken for sequencing was PBMCs or T cells enriched from blood (not recorded which). CDR3 nucleotide sequence: TGTGCCAGCAGCCAAGATACGGTAGCGCCCACTATAAAGACCCAGTACTTC. It codes for CASSQDTVAPTIKTQYF.